This T cell receptor beta chain was recovered during a study of cytomegalovirus exposure and HLA in healthy donors. About this clone: Antigen specificity is unknown.

Germline trimming cut 3 bases from V and 6 bases from J; bases unmatched to any gene: 17. This CDR3 spans 18 amino acids. Germline V lookup: CDR1 LNHDA, CDR2 SQIVND (reference sequence). Primers: 60 Vbeta forward and 13 Jbeta reverse. This table comes from immunoSEQ multiplex PCR, and its TCRdb copy is limited to in-frame clones, with some not included. Its table records about 34,000 clones. The study's findings and limits: Reported findings show TCR beta sequences accurately forecast HLA-A and HLA-B alleles in most subjects. Most TCR beta V segments were productive about 90% or about 30% of the time in an earlier analysis. Later work showed greater clonal expansion in HLA-associated TCR beta chains than in equally common others. In a later analysis, V- and J-gene trimming of beta chains associated with a DCLRE1C missense variant, replicated independently.

What was sequenced was PBMCs. The chain employs TRBV19 and TRBJ1-1, with 9 bases that match TRBD1. This TCR came from a middle-aged woman in good health and CMV-seropositive. DNA of the CDR3: TGTGCCAGTAGTATCCTCCGTCTCCGGGACAGGGTTATCCCTGAAGCTTTCTTT. Its protein product is CASSILRLRDRVIPEAFF. The full variable domain, completed using reference TRBV19 and TRBJ1-1, is DGGITQSPKYLFRKEGQNVTLSCEQNLNHDAMYWYRQDPGQGLRLIYYSQIVNDFQKGDIAEGYSVSREKKESFPLTVTSAQKNPTAFYLCASSILRLRDRVIPEAFFGQGTRLTVV.